This T cell receptor (beta chain) was obtained from a study of metastatic and nonmetastatic thyroid tumors. Study summary: The study looked at repertoires side by side in blood and in tumor or nodule tissue from malignant and benign thyroid patients. Study outcomes and limitations: Patients with malignant thyroid tumors reportedly had significantly higher TCR beta diversity than those with benign nodules, in blood and tumor.

Treatment of any kind had been given to no patient before thyroid surgery. Turning to this clone: Antigen unknown.

Original data processing: The study took CDR3 differences across clinicopathological groups and made a distant-metastasis classifier for papillary thyroid cancer from them. TCRdb re-called the PCR reads through MiXCR. V and J calls and clone size were set by TCRdb, not the authors. The table has about 33,000 clones, roughly a sixth seen once. The sample was blood. This clonotype originated in a male donor with papillary thyroid cancer or a benign thyroid nodule (not recorded which). Some clones in this sample may be carry-over from other donors' samples.

DNA for the CDR3: TGTGCCAGCAGCTTACAGGAGACGCAAGAGACCCAGTACTTC. This codes for CASSLQETQETQYF. The rearrangement links TRBV12-3 or TRBV12-4 to TRBJ2-5; TRBD1 might be the D (5 bases). The CDR3 length is 14 residues. Deletions cut 6 bases from V and 2 bases from J, with 13 bases between.